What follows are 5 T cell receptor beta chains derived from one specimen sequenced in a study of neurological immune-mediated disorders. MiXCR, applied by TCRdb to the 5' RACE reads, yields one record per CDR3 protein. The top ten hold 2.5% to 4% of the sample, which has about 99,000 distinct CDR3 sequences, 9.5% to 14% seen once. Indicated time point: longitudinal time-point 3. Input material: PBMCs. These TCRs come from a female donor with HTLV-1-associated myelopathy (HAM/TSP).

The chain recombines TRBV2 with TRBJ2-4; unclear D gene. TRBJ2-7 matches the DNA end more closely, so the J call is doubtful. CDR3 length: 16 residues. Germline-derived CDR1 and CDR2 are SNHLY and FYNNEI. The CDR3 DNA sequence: TGTGCCAGCAGTGAAATCTCGAAATTACCTACCTACGAGCAGTACTTC. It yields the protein CASSEISKLPTYEQYF.

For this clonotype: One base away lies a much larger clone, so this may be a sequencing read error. The DNA of the CDR3 is TGCGCCAGCAGAAAACATGGGTTCGGTAATGAGCAGTTCTTC. Protein: CASRKHGFGNEQFF. The V gene is TRBV5-1, the J gene TRBJ2-1; no definite D call. Germline V gene sequence: CDR1 SGHRS, CDR2 YFSETQ. The length of the CDR3 is 14 residues. The V and J ends lost 5 bases and 7 bases respectively, with 16 bases between them.

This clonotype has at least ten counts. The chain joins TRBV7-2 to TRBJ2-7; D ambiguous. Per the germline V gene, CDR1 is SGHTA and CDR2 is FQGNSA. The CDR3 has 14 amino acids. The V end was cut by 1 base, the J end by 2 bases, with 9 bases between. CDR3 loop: CASSLVVGTYEQYF. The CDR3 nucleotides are TGTGCCAGCAGCTTAGTGGTAGGCACCTACGAGCAGTACTTC.

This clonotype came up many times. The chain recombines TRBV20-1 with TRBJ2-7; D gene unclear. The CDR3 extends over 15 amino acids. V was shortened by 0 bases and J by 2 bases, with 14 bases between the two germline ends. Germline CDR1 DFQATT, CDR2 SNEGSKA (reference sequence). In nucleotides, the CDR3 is TGCAGTGCTAGAGATTTGGCTAGAGGAACCTACGAGCAGTACTTC. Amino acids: CSARDLARGTYEQYF.

In DNA, the CDR3 is TGTGCCAGCAGCCAAGGGGGGAACACCGGGGAGCTGTTTTTT. This sequence encodes CASSQGGNTGELFF. This sequence joins TRBV3-1 and TRBJ2-2, with no clear D. The CDR3 spans 14 residues. The germline V and J ends were trimmed by 1 base and 1 base, with 4 bases remaining between them. CDR1 LGHDT and CDR2 YNNKEL come from the germline V gene (reference sequence).